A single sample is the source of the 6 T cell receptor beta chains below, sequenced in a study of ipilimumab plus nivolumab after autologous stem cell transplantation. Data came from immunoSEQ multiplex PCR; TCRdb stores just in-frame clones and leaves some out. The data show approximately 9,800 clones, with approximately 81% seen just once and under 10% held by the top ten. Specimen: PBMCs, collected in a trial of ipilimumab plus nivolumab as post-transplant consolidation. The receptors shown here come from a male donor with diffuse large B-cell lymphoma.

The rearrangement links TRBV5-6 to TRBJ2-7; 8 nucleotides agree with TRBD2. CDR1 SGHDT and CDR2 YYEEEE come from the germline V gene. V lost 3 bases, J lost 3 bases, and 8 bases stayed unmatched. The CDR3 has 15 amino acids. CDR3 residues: CASSSGPAGGYEQYF. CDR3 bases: TGTGCCAGCAGCTCGGGGCCCGCGGGGGGCTACGAGCAGTACTTC. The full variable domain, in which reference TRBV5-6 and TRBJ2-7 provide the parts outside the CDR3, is DAGVTQSPTHLIKTRGQQVTLRCSPKSGHDTVSWYQQALGQGPQFIFQYYEEEERQRGNFPDRFSGHQFPNYSSELNVNALLLGDSALYLCASSSGPAGGYEQYFGPGTRLTVT.

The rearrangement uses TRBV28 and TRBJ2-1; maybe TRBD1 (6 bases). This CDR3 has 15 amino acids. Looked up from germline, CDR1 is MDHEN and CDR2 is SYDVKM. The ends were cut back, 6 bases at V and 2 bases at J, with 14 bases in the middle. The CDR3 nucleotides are TGTGCCAGCAGGACCGGTCCAGGGGCCTACAATGAGCAGTTCTTC. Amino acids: CASRTGPGAYNEQFF.

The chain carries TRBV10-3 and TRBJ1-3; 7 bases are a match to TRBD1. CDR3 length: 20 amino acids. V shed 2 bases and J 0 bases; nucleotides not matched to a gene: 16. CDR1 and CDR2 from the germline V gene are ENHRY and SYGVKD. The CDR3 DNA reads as TGTGCCATCAGTGAGAATAAAATCTCCGGGACAGTGAGCTCTGGAAACACCATATATTTT. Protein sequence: CAISENKISGTVSSGNTIYF.

In DNA, the CDR3 is TGTGCCAGCACCGAGAGGGGTACAGAGACCCAGTACTTC. This encodes CASTERGTETQYF. The genes are TRBV6-1 and TRBJ2-5; possibly TRBD1 or TRBD2 for D (5 bases each). Germline-derived CDR1 and CDR2 are MNHNS and SASEGT. This CDR3 region has 13 residues. V was shortened by 7 bases and J by 4 bases, with 13 bases between the two germline ends.

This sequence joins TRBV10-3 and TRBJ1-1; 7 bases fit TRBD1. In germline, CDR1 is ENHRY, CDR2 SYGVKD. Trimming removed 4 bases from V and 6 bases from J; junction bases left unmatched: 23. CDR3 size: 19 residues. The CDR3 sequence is CAISVTTGTAERGHAEAFF. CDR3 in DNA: TGTGCCATCAGTGTCACTACCGGGACAGCAGAAAGAGGACACGCTGAAGCTTTCTTT.

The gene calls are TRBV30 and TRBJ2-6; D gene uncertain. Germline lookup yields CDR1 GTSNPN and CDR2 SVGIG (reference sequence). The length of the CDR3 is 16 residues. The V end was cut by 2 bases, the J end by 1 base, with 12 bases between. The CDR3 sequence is CAWSPVLGSGANVLTF. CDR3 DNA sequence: TGTGCCTGGAGTCCCGTCTTGGGATCTGGGGCCAACGTCCTGACTTTC.